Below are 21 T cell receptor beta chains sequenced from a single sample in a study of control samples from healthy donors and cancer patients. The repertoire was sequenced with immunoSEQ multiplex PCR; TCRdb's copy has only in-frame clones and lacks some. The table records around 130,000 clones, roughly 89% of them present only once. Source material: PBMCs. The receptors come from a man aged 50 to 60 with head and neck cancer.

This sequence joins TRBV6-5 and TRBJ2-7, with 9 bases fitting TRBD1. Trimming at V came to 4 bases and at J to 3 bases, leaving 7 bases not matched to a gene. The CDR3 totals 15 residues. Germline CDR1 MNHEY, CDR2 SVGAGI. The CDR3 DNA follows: TGTGCCAGCAGTTCCCCGGGACAGGGATACTACGAGCAGTACTTC. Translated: CASSSPGQGYYEQYF.

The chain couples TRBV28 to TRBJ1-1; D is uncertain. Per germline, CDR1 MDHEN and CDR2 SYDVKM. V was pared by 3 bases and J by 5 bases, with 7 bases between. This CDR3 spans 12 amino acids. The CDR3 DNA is TGTGCCAGCAGTTTGGAGAGGACTGAAGCTTTCTTT. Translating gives CASSLERTEAFF.

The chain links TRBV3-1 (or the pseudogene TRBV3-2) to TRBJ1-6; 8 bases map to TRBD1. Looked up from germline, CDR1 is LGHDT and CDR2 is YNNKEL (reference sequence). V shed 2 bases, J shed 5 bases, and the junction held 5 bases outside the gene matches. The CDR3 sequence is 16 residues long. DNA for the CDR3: TGTGCCAGCAGCCAACAGGGACAGGCCGATAATTCACCCCTCCACTTT. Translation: CASSQQGQADNSPLHF.

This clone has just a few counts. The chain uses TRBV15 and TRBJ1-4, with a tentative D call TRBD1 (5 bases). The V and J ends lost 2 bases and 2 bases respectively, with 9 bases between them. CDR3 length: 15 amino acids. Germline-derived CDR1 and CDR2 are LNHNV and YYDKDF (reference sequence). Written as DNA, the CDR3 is TGTGCCACCAGCAGACAGGGTTCGACTAATGAAAAACTGTTTTTT. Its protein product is CATSRQGSTNEKLFF.

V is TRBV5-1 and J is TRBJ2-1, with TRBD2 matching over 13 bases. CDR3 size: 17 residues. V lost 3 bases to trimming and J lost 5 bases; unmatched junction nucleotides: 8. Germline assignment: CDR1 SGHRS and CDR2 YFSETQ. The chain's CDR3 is CASSYTSGRASNNEQFF. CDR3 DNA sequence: TGCGCCAGCAGCTATACTAGCGGGAGGGCCAGTAACAATGAGCAGTTCTTC. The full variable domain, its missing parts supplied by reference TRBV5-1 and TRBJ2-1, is KAGVTQTPRYLIKTRGQQVTLSCSPISGHRSVSWYQQTPGQGLQFLFEYFSETQRNKGNFPGRFSGRQFSNSRSEMNVSTLELGDSALYLCASSYTSGRASNNEQFFGPGTRLTVL.

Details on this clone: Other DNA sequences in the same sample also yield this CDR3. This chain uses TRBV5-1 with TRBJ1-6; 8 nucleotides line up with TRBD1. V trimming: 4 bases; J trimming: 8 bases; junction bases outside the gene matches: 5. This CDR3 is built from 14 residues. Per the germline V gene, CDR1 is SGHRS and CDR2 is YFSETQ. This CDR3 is CASSTGQGDSPLHF. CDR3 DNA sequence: TGCGCCAGCAGCACCGGACAGGGTGATTCACCCCTCCACTTT. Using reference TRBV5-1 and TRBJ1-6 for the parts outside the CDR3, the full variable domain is KAGVTQTPRYLIKTRGQQVTLSCSPISGHRSVSWYQQTPGQGLQFLFEYFSETQRNKGNFPGRFSGRQFSNSRSEMNVSTLELGDSALYLCASSTGQGDSPLHFGNGTRLTVT.

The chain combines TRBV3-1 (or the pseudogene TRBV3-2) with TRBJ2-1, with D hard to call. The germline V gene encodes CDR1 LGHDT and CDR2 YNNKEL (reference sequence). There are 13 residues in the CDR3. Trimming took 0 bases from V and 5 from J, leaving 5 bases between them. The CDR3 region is CASSQEFHNEQFF. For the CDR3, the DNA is TGTGCCAGCAGCCAAGAGTTTCACAATGAGCAGTTCTTC.

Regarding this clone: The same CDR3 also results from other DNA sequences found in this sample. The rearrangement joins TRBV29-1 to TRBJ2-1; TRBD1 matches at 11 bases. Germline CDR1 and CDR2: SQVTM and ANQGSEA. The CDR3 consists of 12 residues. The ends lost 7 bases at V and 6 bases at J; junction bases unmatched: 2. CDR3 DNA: TGCAGCGGGGACAGGGGGGGCAATGAGCAGTTCTTC. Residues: CSGDRGGNEQFF.

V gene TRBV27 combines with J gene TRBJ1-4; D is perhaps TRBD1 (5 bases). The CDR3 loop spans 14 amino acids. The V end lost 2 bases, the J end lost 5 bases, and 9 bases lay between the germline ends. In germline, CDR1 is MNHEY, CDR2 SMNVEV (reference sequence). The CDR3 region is CASSLSGHNEKLFF. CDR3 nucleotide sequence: TGTGCCAGCAGTTTAAGCGGACACAATGAAAAACTGTTTTTT.

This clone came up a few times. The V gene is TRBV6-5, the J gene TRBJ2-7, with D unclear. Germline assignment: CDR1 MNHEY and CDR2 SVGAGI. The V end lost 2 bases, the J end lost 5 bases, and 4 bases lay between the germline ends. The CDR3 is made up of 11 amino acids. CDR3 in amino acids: CASSYAHEQYF. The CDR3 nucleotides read TGTGCCAGCAGTTACGCCCACGAGCAGTACTTC.

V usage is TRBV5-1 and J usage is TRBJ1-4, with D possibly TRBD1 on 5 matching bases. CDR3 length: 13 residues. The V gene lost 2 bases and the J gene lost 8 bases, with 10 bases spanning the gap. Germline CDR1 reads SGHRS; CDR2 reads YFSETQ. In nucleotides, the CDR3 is TGCGCCAGCAGCTTCGGGACGTTCGAAAAACTGTTTTTT. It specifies CASSFGTFEKLFF.

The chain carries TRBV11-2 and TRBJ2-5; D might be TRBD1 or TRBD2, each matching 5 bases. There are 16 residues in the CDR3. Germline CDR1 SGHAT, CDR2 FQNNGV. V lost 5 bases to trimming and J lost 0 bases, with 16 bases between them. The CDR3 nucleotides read TGTGCCAGCAGCAGATCCGGGACGGTAAACCAAGAGACCCAGTACTTC. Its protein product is CASSRSGTVNQETQYF. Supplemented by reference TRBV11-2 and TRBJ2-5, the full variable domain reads EAGVAQSPRYKIIEKRQSVAFWCNPISGHATLYWYQQILGQGPKLLIQFQNNGVVDDSQLPKDRFSAERLKGVDSTLKIQPAKLEDSAVYLCASSRSGTVNQETQYFGPGTRLLVL.

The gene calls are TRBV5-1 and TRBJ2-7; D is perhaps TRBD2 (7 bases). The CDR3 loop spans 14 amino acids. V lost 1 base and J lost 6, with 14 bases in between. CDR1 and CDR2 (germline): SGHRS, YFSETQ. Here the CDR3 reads CASSLYGGAREQYF. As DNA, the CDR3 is TGCGCCAGCAGCTTGTATGGGGGGGCGCGCGAGCAGTACTTC.

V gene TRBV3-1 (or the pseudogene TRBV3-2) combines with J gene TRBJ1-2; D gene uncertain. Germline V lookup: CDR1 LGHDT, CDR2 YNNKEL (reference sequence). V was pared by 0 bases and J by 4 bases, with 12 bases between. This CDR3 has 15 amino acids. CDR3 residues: CASSQDFTLRYGYTF. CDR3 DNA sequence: TGTGCCAGCAGCCAAGATTTTACACTTCGCTATGGCTACACCTTC.

The CDR3 region is CASSFGGRAANEQFF. The CDR3 nucleotides are TGTGCCAGCAGCTTTGGCGGGAGGGCCGCCAATGAGCAGTTCTTC. V usage is TRBV11-3 and J usage is TRBJ2-1, with 9 nucleotides matching TRBD2. V dropped 3 bases and J dropped 6; count of bases not matched to a gene: 6. Germline V gene sequence: CDR1 SGHNT, CDR2 YENEEA. This CDR3 is 15 amino acids long.

The CDR3 DNA is TGTGCCAGCAGCTTATTTGGGACAGCCGTCTACGAGCAGTACTTC. Translation gives CASSLFGTAVYEQYF. V gene TRBV11-2 combines with J gene TRBJ2-7; 7 nucleotides match TRBD1. With V trimmed by 2 bases and J by 3 bases, 7 bases remained unmatched. The germline gives CDR1 SGHAT, CDR2 FQNNGV. This CDR3 is 15 amino acids long.

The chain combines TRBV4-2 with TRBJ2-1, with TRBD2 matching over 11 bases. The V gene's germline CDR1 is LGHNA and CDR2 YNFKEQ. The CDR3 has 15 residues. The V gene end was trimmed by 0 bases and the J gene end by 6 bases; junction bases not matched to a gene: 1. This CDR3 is CASSQETSGSNEQFF. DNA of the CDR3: TGTGCCAGCAGCCAAGAAACTAGCGGGAGCAATGAGCAGTTCTTC.

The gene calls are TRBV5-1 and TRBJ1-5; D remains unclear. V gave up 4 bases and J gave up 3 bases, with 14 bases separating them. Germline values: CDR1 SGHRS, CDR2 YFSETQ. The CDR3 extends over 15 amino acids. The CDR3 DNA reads TGCGCCAGCAGCCAGCATGGGGAACACAATCAGCCCCAGCATTTT. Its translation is CASSQHGEHNQPQHF.

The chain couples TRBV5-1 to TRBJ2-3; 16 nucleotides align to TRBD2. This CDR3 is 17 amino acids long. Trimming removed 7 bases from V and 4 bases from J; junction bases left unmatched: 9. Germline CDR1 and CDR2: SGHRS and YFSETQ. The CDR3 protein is CASRAGLAGGLADTQYF. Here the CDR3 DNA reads TGCGCCAGCCGGGCGGGACTAGCGGGGGGGCTTGCAGATACGCAGTATTTT.

The CDR3 reads CASSMTLGAGGTQYF. CDR3 coding DNA: TGTGCCAGTAGTATGACCCTCGGAGCCGGGGGAACCCAGTACTTC. The V gene is TRBV19, the J gene TRBJ2-5; tentatively, D is TRBD2 (6 bases). The germline CDR1 and CDR2 sequences are LNHDA and SQIVND (reference sequence). This CDR3 has 15 amino acids. The ends were cut back, 3 bases at V and 8 bases at J, with 19 bases in the middle.

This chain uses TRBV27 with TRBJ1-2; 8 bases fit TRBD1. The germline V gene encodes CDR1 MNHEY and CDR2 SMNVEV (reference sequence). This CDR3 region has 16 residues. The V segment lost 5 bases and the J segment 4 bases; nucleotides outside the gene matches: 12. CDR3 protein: CASSDFDRGEIYGYTF. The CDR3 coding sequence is TGTGCCAGCAGTGATTTTGACAGGGGAGAAATCTATGGCTACACCTTC.